What follows are 25 T cell receptor beta chains derived from one specimen sequenced in a study of blood T cell repertoires in COVID-19. Using immunoSEQ multiplex PCR, the repertoire was profiled, and TCRdb retains in-frame clones only, with some absent. The sample records 400,000 or so clones, roughly nine tenths being singletons. The sequencing sample was made of PBMCs or T cells enriched from blood (not recorded which). The receptors shown here come from a man between 25 and 39 years old who had recovered from COVID-19.

The chain combines TRBV4-1 with TRBJ1-5, with 8 bases fitting TRBD1. The ends lost 3 bases at V and 4 bases at J; junction bases unmatched: 11. Germline CDR1 is MGHRA and CDR2 is YSYEKL. The CDR3 contains 17 residues. The CDR3 sequence: CASSQLENQGANQPQHF. In DNA form, the CDR3 reads TGCGCCAGCAGCCAGCTGGAGAATCAGGGGGCGAATCAGCCCCAGCATTTT.

This chain joins TRBV7-9 and TRBJ1-2; D is ambiguous. CDR3 length equals 16 residues. Germline V gene sequence: CDR1 SEHNR, CDR2 FQNEAQ (reference sequence). V lost 0 bases to trimming and J lost 4 bases, with 15 bases between them. CDR3 residues: CASSLAWLTAGYGYTF. CDR3 bases: TGTGCCAGCAGCTTAGCGTGGCTTACCGCGGGCTATGGCTACACCTTC. The full variable domain, its missing parts supplied by reference TRBV7-9 and TRBJ1-2, is DTGVSQNPRHKITKRGQNVTFRCDPISEHNRLYWYRQTLGQGPEFLTYFQNEAQLEKSRLLSDRFSAERPKGSFSTLEIQRTEQGDSAMYLCASSLAWLTAGYGYTFGSGTRLTVV.

This clone appeared a single time. The chain employs TRBV4-1 and TRBJ2-7; 7 bases fit TRBD2. J was trimmed by 3 bases and V by 2 bases; bases with no gene match: 4. Germline V CDR1 and CDR2: MGHRA, YSYEKL. The CDR3 has 14 residues. CDR3: CASSQREGRYEQYF. Written as DNA, the CDR3 is TGCGCCAGCAGCCAAAGGGAGGGCCGCTACGAGCAGTACTTC.

This clone was seen only once. This chain connects TRBV5-1 to TRBJ2-7; 9 nucleotides match TRBD1. The CDR3 is made up of 14 amino acids. The junction had 4 bases not matched to a gene; V was cut back by 4 bases and J by 2 bases. Germline V gene lookup returns CDR1 SGHRS and CDR2 YFSETQ. CDR3 amino acids: CASSPGQGPYEQYF. As DNA, the CDR3 is TGCGCCAGCAGCCCAGGACAGGGGCCCTACGAGCAGTACTTC. The full variable domain, completed using reference TRBV5-1 and TRBJ2-7, is KAGVTQTPRYLIKTRGQQVTLSCSPISGHRSVSWYQQTPGQGLQFLFEYFSETQRNKGNFPGRFSGRQFSNSRSEMNVSTLELGDSALYLCASSPGQGPYEQYFGPGTRLTVT.

The rearrangement uses TRBV18 and TRBJ2-2; possible D gene TRBD2, 6 bases. Germline V gives CDR1 KGHSH, CDR2 LQKENI. V dropped 4 bases and J dropped 5 bases, with 11 bases sitting between them. CDR3 length: 14 residues. The CDR3 DNA is TGTGCCAGCTCACGACTAGAAAGTACCGGGGAGCTGTTTTTT. Amino acids: CASSRLESTGELFF.

V gene TRBV6-5 combines with J gene TRBJ2-1, with D tentatively TRBD2 (6 bases). The CDR3 sequence is 15 residues long. Germline V gives CDR1 MNHEY, CDR2 SVGAGI. The ends were cut back, 6 bases at V and 2 bases at J, with 14 bases in the middle. CDR3 region: CASSSGTSTYNEQFF. The CDR3 bases are TGTGCCAGCAGCTCCGGGACTTCGACCTACAATGAGCAGTTCTTC.

CDR3: CAISEPTRGGVGTEAFF. CDR3 nucleotide sequence: TGTGCCATCAGTGAGCCCACGAGAGGGGGGGTCGGCACTGAAGCTTTCTTT. This chain uses TRBV10-3 with TRBJ1-1; D perhaps matches TRBD1 (6 bases). This CDR3 comprises 17 residues. Trimming cost V 2 bases and J 4 bases, with 20 bases left between them. Germline loops: CDR1 ENHRY, CDR2 SYGVKD.

The chain employs TRBV5-1 and TRBJ2-1, with 8 bases that match TRBD2. This CDR3 region has 14 residues. The germline gives CDR1 SGHRS, CDR2 YFSETQ. Trimming took 7 bases from V and 8 from J; bases not matched to a gene: 11. The CDR3 DNA reads as TGCGCCAGCGCCCTTAGCGGGAAGACCTATGAGCAGTTCTTC. It specifies CASALSGKTYEQFF.

The gene calls are TRBV6-5 and TRBJ2-5, with 7 bases matching TRBD1. CDR3 length: 14 residues. The V gene's germline CDR1 is MNHEY and CDR2 SVGAGI. Trimming at V came to 5 bases and at J to 1 base, leaving 4 bases not matched to a gene. CDR3 nucleotide sequence: TGTGCCAGCAGTCGTGGGACAGCCCAAGAGACCCAGTACTTC. It yields the protein CASSRGTAQETQYF.

J is TRBJ2-1 and V is TRBV30, with 13 positions matching TRBD2. The CDR3 has 15 residues. Germline CDR1 and CDR2: GTSNPN and SVGIG (reference sequence). Losses at the gene ends were 3 bases for V and 9 bases for J; bases not matched to a gene: 8. Written as DNA, the CDR3 is TGTGCCTGGAGACCCGGACTAGCGGGAGTTTCTGAGCAGTTCTTC. Amino acid sequence: CAWRPGLAGVSEQFF. The variable domain in full, with the rest retrieved from reference TRBV30 and TRBJ2-1, is SQTIHQWPATLVQPVGSPLSLECTVEGTSNPNLYWYRQAAGRGLQLLFYSVGIGQISSEVPQNLSASRPQDRQFILSSKKLLLSDSGFYLCAWRPGLAGVSEQFFGPGTRLTVL.

The chain couples TRBV3-1 (or the pseudogene TRBV3-2) to TRBJ2-5; tentative D call: TRBD2 (6 bases). Germline V gene data show CDR1 as LGHDT and CDR2 as YNNKEL (reference sequence). The germline V and J ends were trimmed by 1 base and 6 bases, with 12 bases remaining between them. This CDR3 is built from 14 residues. The chain's CDR3 is CASSQGWRDQTQYF. The CDR3 bases are TGTGCCAGCAGCCAAGGGTGGAGGGATCAGACCCAGTACTTC.

This chain's CDR3 is CASSLKPRVSGNTIYF. The DNA of the CDR3 is TGTGCCAGCAGCTTGAAGCCCAGGGTCTCTGGAAACACCATATATTTT. The V and J genes are TRBV5-6 and TRBJ1-3; TRBD1 might be the D (5 bases). Trimming left V 1 base short and J 0 bases short, with 11 bases between. CDR3 length: 16 residues. CDR1 and CDR2 from the germline V gene are SGHDT and YYEEEE.

The gene calls are TRBV5-1 and TRBJ2-7, with 11 bases that match TRBD2. CDR1 is SGHRS, CDR2 YFSETQ, per germline. The CDR3 is made up of 18 amino acids. Trimming at V came to 3 bases and at J to 6 bases, leaving 17 bases not matched to a gene. The CDR3 reads CASSWKTPTSGISSEQYF. The DNA of the CDR3 is TGCGCCAGCAGCTGGAAAACCCCGACTAGCGGGATAAGTAGCGAGCAGTACTTC.

The chain recombines TRBV6-6 with TRBJ2-3, with 10 positions matching TRBD2. In germline, CDR1 is MNHNY, CDR2 SVGAGI (reference sequence). V dropped 8 bases and J dropped 4; count of bases not matched to a gene: 3. The CDR3 is 13 amino acids. CDR3 loop: CASLLAGADTQYF. The CDR3, as DNA: TGTGCCAGCCTCCTAGCGGGAGCAGATACGCAGTATTTT.

The chain uses TRBV18 and TRBJ1-2; the match to TRBD1 covers 7 bases. The germline gives CDR1 KGHSH, CDR2 LQKENI. CDR3 length equals 15 residues. The junction had 13 bases not matched to a gene; V was cut back by 4 bases and J by 8 bases. This CDR3 is CASSLKGQQFGGYTF. The CDR3 bases are TGTGCCAGCTCACTAAAGGGACAGCAATTTGGCGGCTACACCTTC. The whole variable domain, remainder taken from reference TRBV18 and TRBJ1-2, is NAGVMQNPRHLVRRRGQEARLRCSPMKGHSHVYWYRQLPEEGLKFMVYLQKENIIDESGMPKERFSAEFPKEGPSILRIQQVVRGDSAAYFCASSLKGQQFGGYTFGSGTRLTVV.

The CDR3: CATSRDRVGEQYF. The CDR3 DNA is TGTGCCACCAGCAGAGACAGGGTCGGCGAGCAGTACTTC. The V call is TRBV15, the J call TRBJ2-7; D might be TRBD1 (5 bases). V lost 0 bases to trimming and J lost 6 bases, with 9 bases between them. Germline loops: CDR1 LNHNV, CDR2 YYDKDF (reference sequence). This CDR3 has 13 residues. Based on the CDR3 plus reference TRBV15 and TRBJ2-7, the full variable domain is DAMVIQNPRYQVTQFGKPVTLSCSQTLNHNVMYWYQQKSSQAPKLLFHYYDKDFNNEADTPDNFQSRRPNTSFCFLDIRSPGLGDTAMYLCATSRDRVGEQYFGPGTRLTVT.

V gene TRBV11-3 combines with J gene TRBJ2-5; 10 bases match TRBD2. This CDR3 contains 15 residues. V lost 5 bases, J lost 3 bases, and 6 bases stayed unmatched. CDR1 is SGHNT, CDR2 YENEEA, per germline. DNA for the CDR3: TGTGCCAGCAGCCCCGGACTAGCGGAGAAAGAGACCCAGTACTTC. Translation gives CASSPGLAEKETQYF. The full variable domain, with the rest looked up from reference TRBV11-3 and TRBJ2-5, is EAGVVQSPRYKIIEKKQPVAFWCNPISGHNTLYWYLQNLGQGPELLIRYENEEAVDDSQLPKDRFSAERLKGVDSTLKIQPAELGDSAVYLCASSPGLAEKETQYFGPGTRLLVL.

The J gene is TRBJ1-3, the V gene TRBV18; 9 positions agree with TRBD1. The CDR3 is made up of 18 amino acids. The junction had 6 bases not matched to a gene; V was cut back by 0 bases and J by 0 bases. Germline V CDR1 and CDR2: KGHSH, LQKENI. DNA of the CDR3: TGTGCCAGCTCACCACCGGGACAGGGCATCCTCTCTGGAAACACCATATATTTT. It is translated as CASSPPGQGILSGNTIYF.

This sequence joins TRBV7-2 and TRBJ2-7; 9 bases are shared with TRBD1. CDR3 size: 18 residues. V was clipped by 1 base and J by 5 bases; unmatched bases: 15. Germline V gene sequence: CDR1 SGHTA, CDR2 FQGNSA. CDR3: CASSLVSIFTGGFDEQYF. The CDR3 DNA reads as TGTGCCAGCAGCTTAGTGAGTATTTTTACAGGGGGCTTCGACGAGCAGTACTTC.

V gene TRBV3-1 (or the pseudogene TRBV3-2) combines with J gene TRBJ2-2; 8 nucleotides match TRBD2. The trim removed 6 bases at V and 1 base at J, leaving 7 bases unmatched. Germline V gene sequence: CDR1 LGHDT, CDR2 YNNKEL (reference sequence). CDR3 size: 16 residues. The CDR3 loop reads CASRPPGLGNTGELFF. CDR3 DNA sequence: TGTGCCAGCAGACCCCCGGGACTAGGGAACACCGGGGAGCTGTTTTTT.

The rearrangement uses TRBV12-3 or TRBV12-4 and TRBJ1-3; perhaps TRBD1 as D (5 bases). This CDR3 has 13 residues. V was clipped by 6 bases and J by 3 bases, with 9 bases between them. The CDR3 loop is CASRVTVGNTIYF. Written as DNA, the CDR3 is TGTGCCAGCAGGGTGACAGTTGGAAACACCATATATTTT.

V is TRBV28 and J is TRBJ1-2, with D perhaps matching TRBD1 (5 bases). Between the trimmed V and J ends, which lost 6 bases and 7 bases, there was a span of 18 bases. There are 14 residues in the CDR3. CDR1 and CDR2 (germline): MDHEN, SYDVKM. The CDR3 sequence is CASSIIQGGSGYTF. Written as DNA, the CDR3 is TGTGCCAGCAGCATAATCCAGGGAGGGAGTGGCTACACCTTC.

The V gene is TRBV3-1 (or the pseudogene TRBV3-2), the J gene TRBJ1-1, with D perhaps TRBD1 (6 bases). Germline loops: CDR1 LGHDT, CDR2 YNNKEL (reference sequence). V was clipped by 2 bases and J by 1 base, with 14 bases between them. The CDR3 runs 16 residues. The CDR3 DNA reads as TGTGCCAGCAGCCAATGGGGCAGGGGACAGAACACTGAAGCTTTCTTT. It codes for CASSQWGRGQNTEAFF.

The V and J genes are TRBV2 and TRBJ2-5, with 9 nucleotides matching TRBD1. V dropped 6 bases and J dropped 4; count of bases not matched to a gene: 3. The length of the CDR3 is 13 residues. Germline-derived CDR1 and CDR2 are SNHLY and FYNNEI. CDR3 sequence (DNA): TGTGCCAGCAGAGCGACAGGGGGAGAGACCCAGTACTTC. Its translation: CASRATGGETQYF.

With respect to this clone: Distinct nucleotide sequences in the sample also encode this CDR3. CDR3 amino acids: CASSPTSGSGNEQFF. The DNA for the CDR3 is TGTGCCAGCTCACCGACTAGCGGGAGCGGCAATGAGCAGTTCTTC. V is TRBV18 and J is TRBJ2-1; 12 nucleotides match TRBD2. The CDR3 length is 15 residues. From germline, CDR1 is KGHSH and CDR2 LQKENI. Germline trimming cut 3 bases from V and 6 bases from J; bases unmatched to any gene: 3.